This T cell receptor beta chain emerged from a study of CD8 T cells in ankylosing spondylitis. This clonotype was recorded a few times. In making TCR beta libraries, quantitative 5'-RACE with molecular barcodes was used. TCRdb ran MiXCR on the 5' RACE reads and lists one entry per CDR3 protein. The sample lists 250,000 or so distinct CDR3 sequences, about 24% occurring once. The CDR3 extends over 13 amino acids. Germline CDR1 DFQATT, CDR2 SNEGSKA (reference sequence). The V end lost 3 bases, the J end lost 0 bases, and 7 bases lay between the germline ends. V gene TRBV20-1 combines with J gene TRBJ2-3; D not resolved. Sequences were obtained from blood, either unsorted or a sorted T cell fraction (not recorded which). The sequence derives from a male donor with ankylosing spondylitis or in good health (not recorded which). The CDR3 loop reads CSASSTSTDTQYF. CDR3 in DNA: TGCAGTGCTAGTTCAACTAGCACAGATACGCAGTATTTT.